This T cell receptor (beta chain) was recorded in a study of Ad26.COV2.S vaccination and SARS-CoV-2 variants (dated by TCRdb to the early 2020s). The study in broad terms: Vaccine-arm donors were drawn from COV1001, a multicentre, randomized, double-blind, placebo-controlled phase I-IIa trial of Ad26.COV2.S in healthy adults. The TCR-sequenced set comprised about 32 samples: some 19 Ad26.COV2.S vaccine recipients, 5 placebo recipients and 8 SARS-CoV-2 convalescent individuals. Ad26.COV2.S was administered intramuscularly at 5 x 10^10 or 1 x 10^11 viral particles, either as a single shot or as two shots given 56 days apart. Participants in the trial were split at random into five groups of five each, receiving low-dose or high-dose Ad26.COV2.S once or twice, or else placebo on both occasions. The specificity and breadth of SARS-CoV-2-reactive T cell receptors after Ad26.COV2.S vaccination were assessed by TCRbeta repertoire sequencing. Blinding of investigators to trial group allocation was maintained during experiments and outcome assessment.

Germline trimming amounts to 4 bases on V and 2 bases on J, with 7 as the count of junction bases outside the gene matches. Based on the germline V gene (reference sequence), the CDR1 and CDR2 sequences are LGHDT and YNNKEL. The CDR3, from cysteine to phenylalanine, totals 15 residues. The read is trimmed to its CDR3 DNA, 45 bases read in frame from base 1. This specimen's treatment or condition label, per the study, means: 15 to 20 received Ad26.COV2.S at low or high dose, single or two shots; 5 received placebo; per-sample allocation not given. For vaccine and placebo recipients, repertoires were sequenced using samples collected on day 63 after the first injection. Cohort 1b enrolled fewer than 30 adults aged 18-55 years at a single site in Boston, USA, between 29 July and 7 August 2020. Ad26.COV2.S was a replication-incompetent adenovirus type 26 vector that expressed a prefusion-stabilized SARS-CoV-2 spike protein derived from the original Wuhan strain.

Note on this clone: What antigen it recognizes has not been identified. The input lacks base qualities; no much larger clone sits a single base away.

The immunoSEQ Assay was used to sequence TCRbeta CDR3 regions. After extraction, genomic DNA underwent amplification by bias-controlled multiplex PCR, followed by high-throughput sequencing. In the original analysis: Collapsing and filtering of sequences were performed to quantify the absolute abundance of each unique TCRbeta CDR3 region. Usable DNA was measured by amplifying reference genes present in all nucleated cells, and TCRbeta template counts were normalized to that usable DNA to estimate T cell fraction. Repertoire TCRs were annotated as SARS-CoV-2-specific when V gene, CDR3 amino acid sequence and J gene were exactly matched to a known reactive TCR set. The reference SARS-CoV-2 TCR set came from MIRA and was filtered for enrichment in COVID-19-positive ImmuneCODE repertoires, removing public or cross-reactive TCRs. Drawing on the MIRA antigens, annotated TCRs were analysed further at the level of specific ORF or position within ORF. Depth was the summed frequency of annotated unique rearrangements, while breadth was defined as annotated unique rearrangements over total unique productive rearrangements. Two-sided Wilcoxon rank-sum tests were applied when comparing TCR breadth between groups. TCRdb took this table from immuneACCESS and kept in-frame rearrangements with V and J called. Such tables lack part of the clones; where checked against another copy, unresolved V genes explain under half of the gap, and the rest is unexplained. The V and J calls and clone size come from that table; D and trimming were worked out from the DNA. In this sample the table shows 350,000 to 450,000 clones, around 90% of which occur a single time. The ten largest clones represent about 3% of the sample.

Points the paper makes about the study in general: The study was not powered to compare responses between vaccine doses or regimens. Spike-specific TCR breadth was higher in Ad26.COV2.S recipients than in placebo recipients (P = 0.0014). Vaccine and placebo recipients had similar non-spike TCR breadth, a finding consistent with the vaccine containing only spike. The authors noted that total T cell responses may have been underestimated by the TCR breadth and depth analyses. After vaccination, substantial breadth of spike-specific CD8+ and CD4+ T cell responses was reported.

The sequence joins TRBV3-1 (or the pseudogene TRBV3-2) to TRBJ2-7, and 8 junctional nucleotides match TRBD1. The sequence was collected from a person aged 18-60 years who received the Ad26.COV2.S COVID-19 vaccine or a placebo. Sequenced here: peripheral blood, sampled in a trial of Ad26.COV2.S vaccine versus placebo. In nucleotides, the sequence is TGTGCCAGCAGCCTTGGACAGGGCAACACCTACGAGCAGTACTTC. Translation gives CASSLGQGNTYEQYF.